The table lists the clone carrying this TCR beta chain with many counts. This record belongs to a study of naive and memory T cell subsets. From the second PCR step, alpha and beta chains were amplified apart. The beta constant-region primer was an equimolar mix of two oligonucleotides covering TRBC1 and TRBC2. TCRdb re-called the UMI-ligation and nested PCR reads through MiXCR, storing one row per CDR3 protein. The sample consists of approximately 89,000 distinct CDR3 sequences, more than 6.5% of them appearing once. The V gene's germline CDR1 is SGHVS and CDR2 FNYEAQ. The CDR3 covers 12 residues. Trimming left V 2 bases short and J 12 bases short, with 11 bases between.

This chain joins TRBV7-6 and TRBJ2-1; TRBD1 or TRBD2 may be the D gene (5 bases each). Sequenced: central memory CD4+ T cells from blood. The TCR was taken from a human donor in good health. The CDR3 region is CASSLMMGVQFF. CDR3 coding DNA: TGTGCCAGCAGCTTAATGATGGGGGTGCAGTTCTTC.